The T cell receptor (beta chain) under discussion was sequenced for a study of technical replicates of blood from a few donors. Measured with immunoSEQ multiplex PCR; TCRdb has only the in-frame clones, and not every one. Here the sample spans about 75,000 clones, 91% being singletons. From germline, CDR1 is SGHTA and CDR2 FQGTGA. CDR3 length: 13 amino acids. The V and J ends lost 2 bases and 5 bases respectively, with 9 bases between them. What was sequenced was T cells isolated from PBMCs. The V gene is TRBV7-3, the J gene TRBJ2-5, with D perhaps TRBD2 (5 bases). The TCR originated in a human donor in good health. Some clones in this sample may be carry-over from other donors' samples. CDR3 region: CASSLDYTETQYF. The CDR3 DNA is TGTGCCAGCAGCTTAGACTATACGGAGACCCAGTACTTC.